These 5 T cell receptor beta chains were all obtained from the same sample, sequenced in a study of spatial heterogeneity in lung cancer. TCRdb passed the 5' RACE reads through MiXCR, listing each CDR3 protein once. The profile shows 25,000 to 30,000 distinct CDR3 sequences, 7% to 7.5% of them singletons. General study findings and limits: Tumors with more nonsynonymous mutations had more expanded intratumoral alpha and beta TCRs.

Their antigens are not known. Sample time point: sample taken at primary tumor resection. The source was lung tumor tissue, collected at surgery. The receptors here all came from a male donor with early-stage non-small cell lung cancer.

The chain's CDR3 is CASSLGSAASYEQYF. In DNA, the CDR3 is TGTGCCAGCAGTTTAGGGTCCGCGGCCTCCTACGAGCAGTACTTC. V is TRBV27 and J is TRBJ2-7; D is unresolved. V was trimmed by 2 bases and J by 0 bases, leaving 11 bases between them. CDR3 size: 15 residues. The germline V gene encodes CDR1 MNHEY and CDR2 SMNVEV (reference sequence).

This clonotype was counted many times. This chain connects TRBV20-1 to TRBJ1-3; D unresolved. Germline loops: CDR1 DFQATT, CDR2 SNEGSKA (reference sequence). V dropped 1 base and J dropped 4 bases, with 14 bases sitting between them. This CDR3 region has 15 residues. The CDR3 protein is CSARAPGVSGNTIYF. CDR3 in DNA: TGCAGTGCTAGAGCCCCCGGTGTCTCGGGAAACACCATATATTTT.

This clonotype came up many times. J is TRBJ1-2 and V is TRBV20-1; TRBD1 aligns across 9 bases. Germline V CDR1 and CDR2: DFQATT, SNEGSKA (reference sequence). Trimming removed 6 bases from V and 6 bases from J; junction bases left unmatched: 8. This CDR3 has 13 residues. In DNA, the CDR3 is TGCAGTGCGAGGGACAGGGAGTGGCATGGCTACACCTTC. This sequence encodes CSARDREWHGYTF.

The sample holds many counts of this clonotype. V and J are TRBV20-1 and TRBJ2-5; D call uncertain. V was cut by 6 bases and J by 2 bases, with 7 bases left in between. This CDR3 spans 11 amino acids. CDR1 is DFQATT, CDR2 SNEGSKA, per germline (reference sequence). CDR3 loop: CSAVKQETQYF. The CDR3 nucleotides read TGCAGTGCCGTAAAACAAGAGACCCAGTACTTC.

This clonotype was found many times. The chain employs TRBV11-2 and TRBJ2-7; D is ambiguous. Germline V gives CDR1 SGHAT, CDR2 FQNNGV. The CDR3 covers 13 residues. Trimming removed 8 bases from V and 6 bases from J, with 17 bases in between. The chain's CDR3 is CASGYTRTAEQYF. CDR3 sequence (DNA): TGTGCCAGCGGATACACACGAACGGCCGAGCAGTACTTC.